These 18 T cell receptor beta chains came from one sample sequenced in a study of vaccination effects on CD4 cells after COVID-19 (dated by TCRdb to 2022 to 2024). In the ViraFEST assay, PBMC were stimulated with viral peptide pools, and antigen-specific CD4+ T cell clonotypes were then identified by expansion using TCR sequencing. After around eleven days of culture, CD4+ T cells were isolated with the EasySep CD4+ T cell isolation kit. Negative nucleocapsid antibody results before and after vaccination confirmed that the healthy vaccine recipients had no prior SARS-CoV-2 infection. Library method: the immunoSEQ multiplex PCR assay. Drawn from immuneACCESS, this table holds only the in-frame rearrangements with V and J called that TCRdb kept. Clones are partly lost; checked studies trace under half to an unresolved V gene and leave the rest unexplained. The sample contains 52,000 or so clones, about two thirds of them found a single time. The top ten hold around 20% of the sample.

No antigen has been assigned to these receptors. The source was CD4+ T cells from PBMCs cultured with SARS-CoV-2 spike peptides, collected before COVID-19 vaccination. Per the publication, the cell subset or site label means: SARS-CoV-2 spike overlapping peptide pool stimulation. The receptors stem from a human donor who received a COVID-19 vaccine.

V usage is TRBV19 and J usage is TRBJ1-5; TRBD1 matches 7 bases. The germline CDR1 and CDR2 sequences are LNHDA and SQIVND (reference sequence). Trimming removed 8 bases from V and 4 bases from J; junction bases left unmatched: 8. CDR3 length: 14 amino acids. Written as DNA, the CDR3 is TGTGCCAGTCAGACAGGGAGAGAAAATCAGCCCCAGCATTTT. It is translated as CASQTGRENQPQHF.

The chain is built from TRBV19 and TRBJ2-7; 11 bases map to TRBD2. Germline V gene sequence: CDR1 LNHDA, CDR2 SQIVND (reference sequence). Trimming took 5 bases from V and 7 from J; bases not matched to a gene: 10. CDR3 length: 15 amino acids. The CDR3 loop reads CASSPPSGRRWEQYF. CDR3 DNA: TGTGCCAGTAGTCCTCCTAGCGGGAGGCGGTGGGAGCAGTACTTC.

This clone turned up a few times. The chain has TRBV6-6 and TRBJ1-2; D is uncertain. Germline V gives CDR1 MNHNY, CDR2 SVGAGI (reference sequence). This CDR3 comprises 14 residues. Trimming cost V 10 bases and J 5 bases, with 20 bases left between them. CDR3 DNA sequence: TGTGCCATTACGGATGAGGCGAAAAGATATGGCTACACCTTC. Amino acid sequence: CAITDEAKRYGYTF.

This clone turned up a few times. The DNA for the CDR3 is TGTGCCAGCAGTTACCGGCGACTTTACACCTTC. It encodes CASSYRRLYTF. The V and J genes are TRBV6-2 or TRBV6-3 and TRBJ1-2, with D unclear. Trimming removed 2 bases from V and 11 bases from J, with 9 bases in between. Per germline, CDR1 MNHEY and CDR2 SVGEGT. The CDR3 covers 11 residues.

This clone appeared a few times. The V call is TRBV7-2, the J call TRBJ2-5; 7 bases align to TRBD1. Germline V lookup: CDR1 SGHTA, CDR2 FQGNSA. Trimming took 4 bases from V and 5 from J; bases not matched to a gene: 22. The CDR3 extends over 19 amino acids. The CDR3 DNA sequence: TGTGCCAGCAGCTCCCGCCCTAGACAGGGACCCATGTCAGTGGAGACCCAGTACTTC. Its translation: CASSSRPRQGPMSVETQYF.

This chain links TRBV19 with TRBJ2-5, with D hard to call. This CDR3 has 15 amino acids. V was pared by 1 base and J by 1 base, with 10 bases between. CDR1 is LNHDA and CDR2 is SQIVND in the germline V gene (reference sequence). The CDR3 reads CASSIVGSLQETQYF. As DNA, the CDR3 is TGTGCCAGTAGTATAGTCGGTAGCCTCCAAGAGACCCAGTACTTC.

The chain links TRBV6-4 to TRBJ1-1, with TRBD1 matching 8 bases. V lost 6 bases to trimming and J lost 5 bases; unmatched junction nucleotides: 8. Germline loops: CDR1 MRHNA, CDR2 SNTAGT. The CDR3 has 14 amino acids. The CDR3 bases are TGTGCCAGCAGGGAACAGGGGGAGGTAACTGAAGCTTTCTTT. Translating it yields CASREQGEVTEAFF.

V usage is TRBV12-3 or TRBV12-4 and J usage is TRBJ1-1; D ambiguous. V was trimmed by 0 bases and J by 8 bases, leaving 10 bases between them. The CDR3 sequence is 13 residues long. CDR3 coding DNA: TGTGCCAGCAGTTTAGCGGTGGGCGGCGAAGCTTTCTTT. Its protein is CASSLAVGGEAFF.

V is TRBV6-5 and J is TRBJ2-3; D remains unclear. Trimming took 6 bases from V and 0 from J, leaving 7 bases between them. Germline V CDR1 and CDR2: MNHEY, SVGAGI. This CDR3 comprises 13 residues. The CDR3 DNA is TGTGCCAGCAGGGGGTCTAGCACAGATACGCAGTATTTT. Its translation is CASRGSSTDTQYF.

This chain connects TRBV29-1 to TRBJ1-1; 10 bases are a match to TRBD1. The CDR3 consists of 13 residues. The germline gives CDR1 SQVTM, CDR2 ANQGSEA. V shed 7 bases and J 4 bases; nucleotides not matched to a gene: 6. Here the CDR3 reads CSERQGAGTEAFF. CDR3 bases: TGCAGCGAGAGACAGGGGGCAGGCACTGAAGCTTTCTTT.

V and J are TRBV18 and TRBJ2-5; D is undetermined. Trimming pared 0 bases from V and 1 base from J, leaving 6 bases between. This CDR3 region has 14 residues. Germline V lookup: CDR1 KGHSH, CDR2 LQKENI. The CDR3 nucleotides read TGTGCCAGCTCACCACCGCCGTTCCAAGAGACCCAGTACTTC. It encodes CASSPPPFQETQYF. Full variable domain (missing parts from reference TRBV18 and TRBJ2-5): NAGVMQNPRHLVRRRGQEARLRCSPMKGHSHVYWYRQLPEEGLKFMVYLQKENIIDESGMPKERFSAEFPKEGPSILRIQQVVRGDSAAYFCASSPPPFQETQYFGPGTRLLVL.

The CDR3 nucleotides are TGCGCCAGCAGCCCCGGGACTAGCGGATACAATGAGCAGTTCTTC. It codes for CASSPGTSGYNEQFF. The chain employs TRBV5-1 and TRBJ2-1; 11 nucleotides match TRBD2. This CDR3 has 15 amino acids. CDR1 is SGHRS, CDR2 YFSETQ, per germline. The V gene end was trimmed by 4 bases and the J gene end by 4 bases; junction bases not matched to a gene: 4.

The chain links TRBV6-6 to TRBJ1-2; D is ambiguous. This CDR3 region has 12 residues. Germline V gene lookup returns CDR1 MNHNY and CDR2 SVGAGI (reference sequence). V gave up 2 bases and J gave up 6 bases, with 7 bases separating them. The CDR3 reads CASSYAQNGYTF. CDR3 coding DNA: TGTGCCAGCAGTTACGCCCAGAATGGCTACACCTTC.

The J gene is TRBJ2-7, the V gene TRBV2; D might be TRBD1 (6 bases). Deletions cut 3 bases from V and 2 bases from J, with 11 bases between. CDR1 and CDR2 from the germline V gene are SNHLY and FYNNEI. The CDR3 covers 14 residues. This chain's CDR3 is CASSERGGPYEQYF. CDR3 sequence (DNA): TGTGCCAGCAGTGAGAGAGGGGGTCCCTACGAGCAGTACTTC.

The chain carries TRBV7-3 and TRBJ2-5; D call uncertain. The CDR3 has 14 amino acids. V lost 4 bases to trimming and J lost 5 bases, with 14 bases between them. Germline values: CDR1 SGHTA, CDR2 FQGTGA. The CDR3 coding sequence is TGTGCCAGCAGCTCCGGTCCCCCTGGGGAGACCCAGTACTTC. This translates into CASSSGPPGETQYF.

The chain has TRBV1 and TRBJ2-5; the table's D call of TRBD2 was not tested on the DNA. TRBV1 is a pseudogene segment. The CDR3 is made up of 18 amino acids. CDR3 sequence (DNA): TGCACCAGCAGCCTACTACTACTAGCGGGGGATGCAAGAGAGACCCAGTACTTC. Residues: CTSSLLLLAGDARETQYF.

CDR3 DNA: TGTGCCAGCAGCTCGGACAGGCGATCACCCCTCCACTTT. It specifies CASSSDRRSPLHF. This sequence joins TRBV11-2 and TRBJ1-6; 7 bases are a match to TRBD1. This CDR3 is 13 amino acids long. The J segment lost 10 bases and the V segment lost 4 bases, leaving 4 bases of the junction unmatched. CDR1 and CDR2 (germline): SGHAT, FQNNGV.

This clone was seen more than once but under ten times. The chain uses TRBV5-1 and TRBJ1-2; D gene ambiguous. Per germline, CDR1 SGHRS and CDR2 YFSETQ. With 3 bases removed from V and 7 bases from J, the gap between germline ends came to 22 bases. The length of the CDR3 is 16 residues. For the CDR3, the DNA is TGCGCCAGCAGCTCTGGACCGACCGGCGAGGGTGGTGGCTACACCTTC. Translating gives CASSSGPTGEGGGYTF.